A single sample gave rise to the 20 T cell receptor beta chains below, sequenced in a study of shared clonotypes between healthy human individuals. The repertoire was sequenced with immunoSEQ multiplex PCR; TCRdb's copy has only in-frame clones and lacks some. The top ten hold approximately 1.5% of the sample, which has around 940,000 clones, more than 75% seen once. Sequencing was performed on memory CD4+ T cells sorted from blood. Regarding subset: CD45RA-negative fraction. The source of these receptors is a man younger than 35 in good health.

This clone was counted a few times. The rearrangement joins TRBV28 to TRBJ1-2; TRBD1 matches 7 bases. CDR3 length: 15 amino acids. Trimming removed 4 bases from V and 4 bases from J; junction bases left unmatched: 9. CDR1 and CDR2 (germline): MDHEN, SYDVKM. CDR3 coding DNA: TGTGCCAGCAGTTCCCCGGACCGGGACAGCTATGGCTACACCTTC. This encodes CASSSPDRDSYGYTF.

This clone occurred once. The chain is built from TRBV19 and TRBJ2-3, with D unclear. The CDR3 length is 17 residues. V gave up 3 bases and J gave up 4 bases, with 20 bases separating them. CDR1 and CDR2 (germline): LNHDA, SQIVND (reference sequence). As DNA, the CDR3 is TGTGCCAGTAGTATTCCCTGGGGTAATCCTGACGCAGATACGCAGTATTTT. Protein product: CASSIPWGNPDADTQYF.

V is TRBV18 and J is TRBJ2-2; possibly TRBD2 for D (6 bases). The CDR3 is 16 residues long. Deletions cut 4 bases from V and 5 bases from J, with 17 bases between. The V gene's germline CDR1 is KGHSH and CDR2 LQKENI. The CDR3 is CASSLGSGTVTGELFF. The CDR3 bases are TGTGCCAGCTCACTAGGTTCCGGGACTGTAACCGGGGAGCTGTTTTTT.

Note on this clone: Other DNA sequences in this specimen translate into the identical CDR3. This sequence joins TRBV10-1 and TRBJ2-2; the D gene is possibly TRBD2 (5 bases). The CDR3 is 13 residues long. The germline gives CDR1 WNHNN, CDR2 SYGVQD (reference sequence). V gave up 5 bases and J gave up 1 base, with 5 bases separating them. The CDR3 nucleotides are TGCGCCAGCAGTAGCGGGAACACCGGGGAGCTGTTTTTT. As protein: CASSSGNTGELFF.

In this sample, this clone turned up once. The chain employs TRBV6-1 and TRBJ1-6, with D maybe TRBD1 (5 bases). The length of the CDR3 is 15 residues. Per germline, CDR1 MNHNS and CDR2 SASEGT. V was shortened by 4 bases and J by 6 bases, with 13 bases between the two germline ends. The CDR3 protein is CASSVSQGGNSPLHF. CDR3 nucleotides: TGTGCCAGCAGTGTGAGTCAGGGCGGTAATTCACCCCTCCACTTT.

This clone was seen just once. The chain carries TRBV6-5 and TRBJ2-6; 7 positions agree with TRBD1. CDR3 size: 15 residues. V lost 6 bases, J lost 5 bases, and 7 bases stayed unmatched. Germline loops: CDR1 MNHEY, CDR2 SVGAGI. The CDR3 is CASSPQGWRANVLTF. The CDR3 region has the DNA TGTGCCAGCAGCCCACAGGGGTGGCGGGCCAACGTCCTGACTTTC.

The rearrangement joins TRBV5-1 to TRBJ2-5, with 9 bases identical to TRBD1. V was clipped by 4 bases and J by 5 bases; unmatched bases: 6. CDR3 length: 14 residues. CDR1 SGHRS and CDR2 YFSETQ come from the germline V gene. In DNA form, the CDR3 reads TGCGCCAGCAGCCCCGGGACAGGGTGGGAGACCCAGTACTTC. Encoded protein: CASSPGTGWETQYF. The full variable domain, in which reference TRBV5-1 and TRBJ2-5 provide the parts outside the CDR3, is KAGVTQTPRYLIKTRGQQVTLSCSPISGHRSVSWYQQTPGQGLQFLFEYFSETQRNKGNFPGRFSGRQFSNSRSEMNVSTLELGDSALYLCASSPGTGWETQYFGPGTRLLVL.

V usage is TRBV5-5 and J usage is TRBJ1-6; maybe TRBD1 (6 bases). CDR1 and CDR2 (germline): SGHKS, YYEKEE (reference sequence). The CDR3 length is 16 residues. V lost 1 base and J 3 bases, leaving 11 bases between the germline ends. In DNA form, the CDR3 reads TGTGCCAGCAGCTTGTTACAGGGACACTATAATTCACCCCTCCACTTT. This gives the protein CASSLLQGHYNSPLHF. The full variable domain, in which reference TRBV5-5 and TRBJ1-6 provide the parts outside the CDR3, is DAGVTQSPTHLIKTRGQQVTLRCSPISGHKSVSWYQQVLGQGPQFIFQYYEKEERGRGNFPDRFSARQFPNYSSELNVNALLLGDSALYLCASSLLQGHYNSPLHFGNGTRLTVT.

This CDR3 is CAIRATGSSGNTIYF. For the CDR3, the DNA is TGTGCCATCAGGGCAACAGGGAGCTCTGGAAACACCATATATTTT. This chain connects TRBV10-3 to TRBJ1-3; tentatively, D is TRBD1 (6 bases). Trimming shortened V by 6 bases and J by 0 bases, and 12 bases separated the two germline ends. The CDR3 runs 15 residues. In germline, CDR1 is ENHRY, CDR2 SYGVKD.

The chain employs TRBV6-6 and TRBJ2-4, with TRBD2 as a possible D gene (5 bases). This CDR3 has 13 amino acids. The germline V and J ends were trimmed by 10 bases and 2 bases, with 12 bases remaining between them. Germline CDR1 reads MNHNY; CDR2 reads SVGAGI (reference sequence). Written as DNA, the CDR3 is TGTGCCATCGGACTTGGGACCAAAAACATTCAGTACTTC. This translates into CAIGLGTKNIQYF.

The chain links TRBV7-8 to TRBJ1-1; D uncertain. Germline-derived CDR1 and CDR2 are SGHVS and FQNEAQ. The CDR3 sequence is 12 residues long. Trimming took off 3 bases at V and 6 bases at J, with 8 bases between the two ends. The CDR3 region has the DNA TGTGCCAGCAGCTTTAGGACTTCTGAAGCTTTCTTT. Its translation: CASSFRTSEAFF.

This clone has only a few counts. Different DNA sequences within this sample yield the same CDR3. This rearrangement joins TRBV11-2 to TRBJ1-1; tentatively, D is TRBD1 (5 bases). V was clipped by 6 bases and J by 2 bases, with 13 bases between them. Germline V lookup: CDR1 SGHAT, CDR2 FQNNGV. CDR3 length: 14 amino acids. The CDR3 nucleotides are TGTGCCAGCAGTTCGACGGGGGGAAACACTGAAGCTTTCTTT. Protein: CASSSTGGNTEAFF.

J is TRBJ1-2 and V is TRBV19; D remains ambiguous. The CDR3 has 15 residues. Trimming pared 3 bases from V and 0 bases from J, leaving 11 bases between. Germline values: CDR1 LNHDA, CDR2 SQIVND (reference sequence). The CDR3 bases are TGTGCCAGTAGTATTCTCGTGGATCCTAACTATGGCTACACCTTC. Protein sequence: CASSILVDPNYGYTF.

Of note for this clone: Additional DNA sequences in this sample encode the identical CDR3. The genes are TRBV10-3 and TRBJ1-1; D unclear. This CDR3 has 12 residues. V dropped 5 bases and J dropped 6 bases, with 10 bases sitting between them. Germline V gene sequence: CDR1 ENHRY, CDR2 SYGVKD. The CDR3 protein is CAISSFYPEAFF. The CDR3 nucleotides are TGTGCCATCAGTTCTTTTTACCCTGAAGCTTTCTTT.

DNA of the CDR3: TGTGCCAGCAGCTTAGCGCGAGGGACTAGCGGAATCTTAGCCAAAAACATTCAGTACTTC. Residues: CASSLARGTSGILAKNIQYF. V is TRBV7-2 and J is TRBJ2-4; 11 nucleotides match TRBD2. Germline V lookup: CDR1 SGHTA, CDR2 FQGNSA. V shed 0 bases, J shed 0 bases, and the junction held 10 bases outside the gene matches. The CDR3 loop spans 20 amino acids.

CDR3 sequence (DNA): TGTGCCAGCAGCCCGGGACAGTTCATGAACACTGAAGCTTTCTTT. This codes for CASSPGQFMNTEAFF. The rearrangement joins TRBV5-6 to TRBJ1-1; 7 positions agree with TRBD1. Germline V gives CDR1 SGHDT, CDR2 YYEEEE. The CDR3 is made up of 15 amino acids. Unmatched junction bases numbered 6, after V lost 4 bases and J lost 0 bases. Together with reference TRBV5-6 and TRBJ1-1, the CDR3 gives the full variable domain: DAGVTQSPTHLIKTRGQQVTLRCSPKSGHDTVSWYQQALGQGPQFIFQYYEEEERQRGNFPDRFSGHQFPNYSSELNVNALLLGDSALYLCASSPGQFMNTEAFFGQGTRLTVV.

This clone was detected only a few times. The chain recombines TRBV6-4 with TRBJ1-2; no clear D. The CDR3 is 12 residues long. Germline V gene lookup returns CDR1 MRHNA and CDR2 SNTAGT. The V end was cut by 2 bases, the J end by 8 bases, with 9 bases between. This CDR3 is CASSDKGEGYTF. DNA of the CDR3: TGTGCCAGCAGTGACAAAGGAGAAGGCTACACCTTC.

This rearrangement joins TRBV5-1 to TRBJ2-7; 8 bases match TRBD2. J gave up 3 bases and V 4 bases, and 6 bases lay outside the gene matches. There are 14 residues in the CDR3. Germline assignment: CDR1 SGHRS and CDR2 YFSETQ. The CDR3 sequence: CASSLSGSIYEQYF. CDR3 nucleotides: TGCGCCAGCAGCCTGAGCGGGAGCATCTACGAGCAGTACTTC.

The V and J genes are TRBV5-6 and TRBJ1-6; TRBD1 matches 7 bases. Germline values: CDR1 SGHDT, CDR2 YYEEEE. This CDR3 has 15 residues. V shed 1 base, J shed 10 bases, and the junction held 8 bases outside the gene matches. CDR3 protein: CASSLPSGTASPLHF. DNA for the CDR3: TGTGCCAGCAGCTTGCCCTCCGGGACAGCCTCACCCCTCCACTTT.

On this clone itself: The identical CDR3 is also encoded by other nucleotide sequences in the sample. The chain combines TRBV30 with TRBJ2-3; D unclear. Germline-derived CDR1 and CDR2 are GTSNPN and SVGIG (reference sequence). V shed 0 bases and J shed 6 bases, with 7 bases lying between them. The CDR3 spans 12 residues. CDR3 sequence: CAWSVLGDTQYF. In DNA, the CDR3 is TGTGCCTGGAGTGTATTGGGGGATACGCAGTATTTT.